Listed below are T cell receptor beta chains from one sample, sequenced in a study of blood T cell repertoires in COVID-19. Using immunoSEQ multiplex PCR, the repertoire was profiled, and TCRdb retains in-frame clones only, with some absent. The data contain about 200,000 clones, roughly nine tenths of them seen just once; the ten biggest clones take up approximately 0.75%. What was sequenced was peripheral blood. These receptors all come from a woman in her 70s with acute or convalescent COVID-19. The CDR3 runs from the conserved cysteine through the conserved F or W. D genes are given only for firm matches. Only some rows state a clone size, as once, few, many or a class for expanded clones.

j_call: TRBJ1-4; d_call: .; clone_size: .; v_call: TRBV5-8; cdr3_nt: TGTGCCAGCAGCTTGGTTATCAGGGGTCGGGGCGAAAAACTGTTTTTT; cdr3_aa: CASSLVIRGRGEKLFF
j_call: TRBJ1-6; d_call: .; clone_size: .; v_call: TRBV10-3; cdr3_nt: TGTGCCATCAGTGAGGGTAGCTCCTATAATTCACCCCTCCACTTT; cdr3_aa: CAISEGSSYNSPLHF
j_call: TRBJ1-3; d_call: .; clone_size: .; v_call: TRBV18; cdr3_nt: TGTGCCAGCTCACCCGCCGGGAGTGACACCATATATTTT; cdr3_aa: CASSPAGSDTIYF
j_call: TRBJ2-7; d_call: TRBD1; clone_size: .; v_call: TRBV13; cdr3_nt: TGTGCCAGCAGCTTAGGCGGGACAGGGGTGGCCTACGAGCAGTACTTC; cdr3_aa: CASSLGGTGVAYEQYF
j_call: TRBJ2-3; d_call: .; clone_size: .; v_call: TRBV6-5; cdr3_nt: TGTGCCAGCAGTTACGATTTCCAGGGTGGCACAGATACGCAGTATTTT; cdr3_aa: CASSYDFQGGTDTQYF
j_call: TRBJ1-5; d_call: .; clone_size: few; v_call: TRBV7-2; cdr3_nt: TGTGCCAGCAGCGCCTTACAGGGCAGCAATCAGCCCCAGCATTTT; cdr3_aa: CASSALQGSNQPQHF
j_call: TRBJ1-2; d_call: .; clone_size: .; v_call: TRBV6-5; cdr3_nt: TGTGCCAGCAGCCTTGACAAGAACTATGGCTACACCTTC; cdr3_aa: CASSLDKNYGYTF
j_call: TRBJ2-2; d_call: .; clone_size: .; v_call: TRBV5-1; cdr3_nt: TGCGCCAGCAGCTTGGCAGGGCGCGACACCGGGGAGCTGTTTTTT; cdr3_aa: CASSLAGRDTGELFF
j_call: TRBJ1-1; d_call: TRBD1; clone_size: .; v_call: TRBV5-4; cdr3_nt: TGTGCCAGCAGCGTAGACAGGGGGATGAACACTGAAGCTTTCTTT; cdr3_aa: CASSVDRGMNTEAFF
j_call: TRBJ1-5; d_call: .; clone_size: once; v_call: TRBV7-2; cdr3_nt: TGTGCCAGCAGCGGAGGGAGGTCTGAGTTACAGCCCCAGCATTTT; cdr3_aa: CASSGGRSELQPQHF
j_call: TRBJ2-7; d_call: TRBD1; clone_size: once; v_call: TRBV6-2/TRBV6-3; cdr3_nt: TGTGCCAGCAGTTACGGGACAGCCCTGTACGAGCAGTACTTC; cdr3_aa: CASSYGTALYEQYF
j_call: TRBJ1-6; d_call: TRBD1; clone_size: few; v_call: TRBV4-2; cdr3_nt: TGTGCCAGCAGCCAAGATTTAGGACAGGGAGGTTCACCCCTCCACTTT; cdr3_aa: CASSQDLGQGGSPLHF
j_call: TRBJ1-2; d_call: TRBD1; clone_size: .; v_call: TRBV19; cdr3_nt: TGTGCCAGTAGTATGGGACAGGGGACCTATGGCTACACCTTC; cdr3_aa: CASSMGQGTYGYTF
j_call: TRBJ2-1; d_call: TRBD2; clone_size: .; v_call: TRBV19; cdr3_nt: TGTGCCAGTAGTATAGGCCTAGCGGGACATGAGCAGTTCTTC; cdr3_aa: CASSIGLAGHEQFF
j_call: TRBJ1-5; d_call: TRBD1; clone_size: .; v_call: TRBV19; cdr3_nt: TGTGCCAGTAACAGGGGGCGCAGCAATCAGCCCCAGCATTTT; cdr3_aa: CASNRGRSNQPQHF
j_call: TRBJ2-5; d_call: TRBD1; clone_size: once; v_call: TRBV6-2/TRBV6-3; cdr3_nt: TGTGCCAGCAGTTTGGACAGGGGGCGTCGGGAGGGCCTTTGGGAGACCCAGTACTTC; cdr3_aa: CASSLDRGRREGLWETQYF
j_call: TRBJ2-1; d_call: TRBD1; clone_size: once; v_call: TRBV6-5; cdr3_nt: TGTGCCTCTGGGGACAGGGGGCAGTTCTTC; cdr3_aa: CASGDRGQFF
j_call: TRBJ2-1; d_call: TRBD2; clone_size: few; v_call: TRBV9; cdr3_nt: TGTGCCAGCAGCGCCGGGACTAGCGGGCACAATGAGCAGTTCTTC; cdr3_aa: CASSAGTSGHNEQFF
j_call: TRBJ2-1; d_call: .; clone_size: .; v_call: TRBV25-1; cdr3_nt: TGTGCCAGCAGTGAATCGATAAGACAGGTAATCAATGAGCAGTTCTTC; cdr3_aa: CASSESIRQVINEQFF
j_call: TRBJ1-5; d_call: .; clone_size: .; v_call: TRBV4-3; cdr3_nt: TGCGCCAGCAGCCAAGATCCAGGGGCCCGTCAGCCCCAGCATTTT; cdr3_aa: CASSQDPGARQPQHF
j_call: TRBJ2-1; d_call: TRBD2; clone_size: .; v_call: TRBV4-2; cdr3_nt: TGTGCCAGCAGCCAAGATCTGGCCGTGATAGCGGGAGTCTACAATGAGCAGTTCTTC; cdr3_aa: CASSQDLAVIAGVYNEQFF
j_call: TRBJ1-1; d_call: .; clone_size: .; v_call: TRBV10-3; cdr3_nt: TGTGCCATCAGTGGAGGGTTGGGATTTGAAGCTTTCTTT; cdr3_aa: CAISGGLGFEAFF
j_call: TRBJ1-2; d_call: .; clone_size: .; v_call: TRBV5-1; cdr3_nt: TGCGCCAGCAGCGAGCCGGGGGGAGGCTACACCTTC; cdr3_aa: CASSEPGGGYTF
j_call: TRBJ2-7; d_call: .; clone_size: .; v_call: TRBV11-2; cdr3_nt: TGTGCCAGCAGCTTCGGTCAGGGGATGTCCTACGAGCAGTACTTC; cdr3_aa: CASSFGQGMSYEQYF
j_call: TRBJ1-3; d_call: .; clone_size: .; v_call: TRBV20-1; cdr3_nt: TGCAGTGCTAGTTTGAGCTCTGGAAACACCATATATTTT; cdr3_aa: CSASLSSGNTIYF
j_call: TRBJ2-3; d_call: TRBD2; clone_size: .; v_call: TRBV10-1; cdr3_nt: TGCGCCAGCAGTGAGATTGGAACCGGGACTAGCGGGACCACAGATACGCAGTATTTT; cdr3_aa: CASSEIGTGTSGTTDTQYF
j_call: TRBJ1-3; d_call: .; clone_size: .; v_call: TRBV10-3; cdr3_nt: TGTGCCGCACAGAGCTCTGGAAACACCATATATTTT; cdr3_aa: CAAQSSGNTIYF
j_call: TRBJ1-5; d_call: TRBD1; clone_size: .; v_call: TRBV6-6; cdr3_nt: TGTGCCAGCCAAATCGGGACAGGGGAAAAGCCCCAGCATTTT; cdr3_aa: CASQIGTGEKPQHF
j_call: TRBJ1-4; d_call: TRBD1; clone_size: .; v_call: TRBV6-5; cdr3_nt: TGTGCCAGCAGGACAGGGGCTAGTAATGAAAAACTGTTTTTT; cdr3_aa: CASRTGASNEKLFF
j_call: TRBJ1-6; d_call: TRBD1; clone_size: once; v_call: TRBV11-3; cdr3_nt: TGTGCCAGCAGCCGGGAACAGGGGAGTTCACCCCTCCACTTT; cdr3_aa: CASSREQGSSPLHF
j_call: TRBJ1-1; d_call: .; clone_size: .; v_call: TRBV18; cdr3_nt: TGTGCCAGCTCACCACTCCCTGACAGGACATGGGCTTTCTTT; cdr3_aa: CASSPLPDRTWAFF
j_call: TRBJ2-7; d_call: TRBD2; clone_size: once; v_call: TRBV10-3; cdr3_nt: TGTGCCATCAGTGAGTCTACTAGCGGGAGTTACGAGCAGTACTTC; cdr3_aa: CAISESTSGSYEQYF
j_call: TRBJ2-5; d_call: .; clone_size: .; v_call: TRBV11-2; cdr3_nt: TGTGCCAGCAGCCCTCAGGGGGGAGAGACCCAGTACTTC; cdr3_aa: CASSPQGGETQYF
j_call: TRBJ1-1; d_call: .; clone_size: few; v_call: TRBV9; cdr3_nt: TGTGCCAGCAGCGTTTCAGGCATCAGCACTGAAGCTTTCTTT; cdr3_aa: CASSVSGISTEAFF
j_call: TRBJ1-1; d_call: .; clone_size: .; v_call: TRBV12-3/TRBV12-4; cdr3_nt: TGTGCCAGCATCCGAAGGGAGACACAGGAAGCTTTCTTT; cdr3_aa: CASIRRETQEAFF
j_call: TRBJ1-5; d_call: .; clone_size: .; v_call: TRBV9; cdr3_nt: TGTGCCAGCAGCGCCCACAACAGGGTAAATCAGCCCCAGCATTTT; cdr3_aa: CASSAHNRVNQPQHF
j_call: TRBJ2-6; d_call: TRBD1; clone_size: .; v_call: TRBV11-3; cdr3_nt: TGTGCCAGCAGCTTACTGTCGGGACAGCACTCTGCCGGGGCCAACGTCCTGACTTTC; cdr3_aa: CASSLLSGQHSAGANVLTF
j_call: TRBJ2-5; d_call: .; clone_size: .; v_call: TRBV15; cdr3_nt: TGTGCCACCAGCACCCACCCAGACCCTAGGAGAGAGACCCAGTACTTC; cdr3_aa: CATSTHPDPRRETQYF
j_call: TRBJ1-1; d_call: .; clone_size: once; v_call: TRBV6-5; cdr3_nt: TGTGCCAGCACCCTCGGGTTGAGGATGAACACTGAAGCTTTCTTT; cdr3_aa: CASTLGLRMNTEAFF
j_call: TRBJ2-7; d_call: TRBD2; clone_size: once; v_call: TRBV25-1; cdr3_nt: TGTGCCAGCAGTGAATCACGGGGACTAAAGAAATACGAGCAGTACTTC; cdr3_aa: CASSESRGLKKYEQYF
j_call: TRBJ1-1; d_call: .; clone_size: .; v_call: TRBV7-2; cdr3_nt: TGTGCCAGCAGCTTACAGGGGAACACTGAAGCTTTCTTT; cdr3_aa: CASSLQGNTEAFF
j_call: TRBJ2-6; d_call: TRBD1; clone_size: .; v_call: TRBV5-1; cdr3_nt: TGCGCCAGCAGCGCGGACAGGGGAGGGGCTAACGTCCTGACTTTC; cdr3_aa: CASSADRGGANVLTF
j_call: TRBJ1-1; d_call: .; clone_size: few; v_call: TRBV28; cdr3_nt: TGTGCCAGCTGCACCAGGGTGAGCACTGAAGCTTTCTTT; cdr3_aa: CASCTRVSTEAFF
j_call: TRBJ1-6; d_call: TRBD1; clone_size: .; v_call: TRBV5-4; cdr3_nt: TGTGCCAGCAGCTTGGCCAGTCAGGGGGCAGTGGCACCCCTCCACTTT; cdr3_aa: CASSLASQGAVAPLHF
j_call: TRBJ1-3; d_call: TRBD1; clone_size: .; v_call: TRBV18; cdr3_nt: TGTGCCAGCTCACCGGAGACAGGGGACTCTGGAAACACCATATATTTT; cdr3_aa: CASSPETGDSGNTIYF
j_call: TRBJ1-5; d_call: TRBD1; clone_size: .; v_call: TRBV6-2/TRBV6-3; cdr3_nt: TGTGCCAGCAGTTATCAGGACAGGGGCAATCAGCCCCAGCATTTT; cdr3_aa: CASSYQDRGNQPQHF
j_call: TRBJ2-1; d_call: TRBD2; clone_size: once; v_call: TRBV29-1; cdr3_nt: TGCAGCGTTCTTCTAGCGGGCTCCTACAATGAGCAGTTCTTC; cdr3_aa: CSVLLAGSYNEQFF
j_call: TRBJ1-5; d_call: TRBD1; clone_size: .; v_call: TRBV6-6; cdr3_nt: TGTGCCAGCAGTCTGACAGGGGGAGGCCAGCCCCAGCATTTT; cdr3_aa: CASSLTGGGQPQHF